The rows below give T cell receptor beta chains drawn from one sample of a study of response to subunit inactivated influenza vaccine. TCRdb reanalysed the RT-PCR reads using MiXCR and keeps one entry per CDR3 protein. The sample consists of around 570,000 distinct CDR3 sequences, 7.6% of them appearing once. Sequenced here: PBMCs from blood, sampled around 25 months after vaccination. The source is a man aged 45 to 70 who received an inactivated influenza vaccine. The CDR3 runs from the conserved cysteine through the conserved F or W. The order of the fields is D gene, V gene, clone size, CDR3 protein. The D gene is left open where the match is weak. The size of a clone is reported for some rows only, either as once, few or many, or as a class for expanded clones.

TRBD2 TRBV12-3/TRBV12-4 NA CASSFTSGGGRAGELFF
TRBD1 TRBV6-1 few CASSEAPGTASEAFF
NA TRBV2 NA CASSVLNEKLFF
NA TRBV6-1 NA CATLGTSSYEQYF
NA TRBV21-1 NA CASSKVAGVNQPQHF
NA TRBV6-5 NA CASSSWEQVGETQYF
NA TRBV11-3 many CASSSFPGELFF
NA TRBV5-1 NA CASSERLSYGYTF
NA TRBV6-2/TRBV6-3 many CASSYAWNTEAFF
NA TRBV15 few CATGRDRSSPSTDTQYF
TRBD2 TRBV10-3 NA CAISERTSGAYNEQFF
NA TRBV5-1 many CASSQSGGGSDTQYF
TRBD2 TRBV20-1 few CSARDSRTSGIYNEQFF
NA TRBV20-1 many CSATDNEQFF
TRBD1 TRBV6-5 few CASSYLPAGQGYEQYF
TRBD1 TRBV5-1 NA CASSYGQGGDYGYTF
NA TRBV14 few CASSQDMVSPLHF
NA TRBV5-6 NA CASSLGQTLYEQYF